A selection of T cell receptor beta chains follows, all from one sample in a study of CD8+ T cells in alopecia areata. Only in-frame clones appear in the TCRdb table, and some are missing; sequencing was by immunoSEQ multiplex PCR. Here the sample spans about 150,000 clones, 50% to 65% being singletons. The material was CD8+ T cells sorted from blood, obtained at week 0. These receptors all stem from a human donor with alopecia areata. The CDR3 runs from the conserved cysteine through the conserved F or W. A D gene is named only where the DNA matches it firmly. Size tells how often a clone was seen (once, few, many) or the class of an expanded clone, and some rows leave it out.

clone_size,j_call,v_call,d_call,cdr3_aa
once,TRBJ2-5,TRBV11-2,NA,CASSAQGGSETQYF
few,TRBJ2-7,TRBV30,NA,CAWSETNYEQYF
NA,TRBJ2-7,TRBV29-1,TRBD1,CSVEDRDYEQYF
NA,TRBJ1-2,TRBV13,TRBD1,CASSPRPGTGNGYTF
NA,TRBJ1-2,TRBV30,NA,CAWGPDRHGGYTF
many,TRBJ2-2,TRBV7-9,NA,CASSDPYTGELFF
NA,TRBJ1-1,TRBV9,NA,CASSVGNSNTEAFF
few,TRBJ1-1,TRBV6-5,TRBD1,CASSYLGQGGTEAFF
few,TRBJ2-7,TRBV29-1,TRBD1,CSVEGQGAYEQYF
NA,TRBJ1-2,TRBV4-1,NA,CASSQGGTYGYTF
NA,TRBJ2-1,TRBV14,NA,CASSQDHGTEQFF
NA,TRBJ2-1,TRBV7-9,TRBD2,CASSHPTSGGSYNEQFF
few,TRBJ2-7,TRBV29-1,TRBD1,CSVPGQGYEQYF
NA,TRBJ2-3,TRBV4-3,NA,CASSQDPSGTNTQYF
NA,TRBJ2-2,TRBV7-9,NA,CASSPDRNTGELFF
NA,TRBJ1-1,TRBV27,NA,CASSASGLNTEAFF
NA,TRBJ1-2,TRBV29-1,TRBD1,CSAKPDYTDGQGGYGYTF
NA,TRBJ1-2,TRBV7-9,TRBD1,CASSFGMGQDYGYTF
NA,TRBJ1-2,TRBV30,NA,CAWSPSGFGDLGYTF
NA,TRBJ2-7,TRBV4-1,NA,CASSPGRLYEQYF
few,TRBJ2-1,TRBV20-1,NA,CSAGAGEQFF
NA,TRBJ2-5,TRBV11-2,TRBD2,CASSLFASGGPSGTQYF
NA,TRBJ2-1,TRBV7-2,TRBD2,CASSPLAGDYNEQFF
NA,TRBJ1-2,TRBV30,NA,CAWSEPGHQAYGYTF
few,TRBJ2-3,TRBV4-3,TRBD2,CASSQDPPGGRDTQYF
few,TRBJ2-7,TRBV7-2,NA,CASSSGAGSYEQYF
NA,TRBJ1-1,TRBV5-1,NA,CASSLWTDRNTEAFF
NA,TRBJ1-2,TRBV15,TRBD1,CATSSLNQPGQTYGYTF
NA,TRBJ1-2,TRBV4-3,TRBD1,CASSQTQQGAFSEGYTF
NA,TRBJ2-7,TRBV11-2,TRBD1,CASSFSQGAYEQYF
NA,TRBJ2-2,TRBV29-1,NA,CSVVVDGELFF
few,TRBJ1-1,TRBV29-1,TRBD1,CSAYRGMNTEAFF
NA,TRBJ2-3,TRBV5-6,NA,CASSLSRDTYTDTQYF
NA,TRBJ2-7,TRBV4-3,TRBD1,CASSQDTWTGYEQYF
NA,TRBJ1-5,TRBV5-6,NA,CASSLRGGVTPQHF
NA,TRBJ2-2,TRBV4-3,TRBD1,CASSHEPGTGDTGELFF
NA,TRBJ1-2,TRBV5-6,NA,CASSLGGGGYTF
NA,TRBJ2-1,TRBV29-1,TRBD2,CSVGGTSGVGEQFF
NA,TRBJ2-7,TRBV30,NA,CAWSKEGRTSGYEQYF
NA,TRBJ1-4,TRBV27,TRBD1,CASSRGDRGFGEKLFF
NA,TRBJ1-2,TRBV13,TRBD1,CASSTTGAVGYTF
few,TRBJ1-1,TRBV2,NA,CASRAGEAFF
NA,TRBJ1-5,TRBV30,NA,CAWSPGSNQPQHF
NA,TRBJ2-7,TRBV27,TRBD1,CASSFGDSNEQYF
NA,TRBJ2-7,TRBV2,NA,CASRDMTVNSYEQYF
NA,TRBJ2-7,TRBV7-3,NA,CASSLTGRGIHEQYF
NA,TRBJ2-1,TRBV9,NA,CASSVDSGRGNEQFF
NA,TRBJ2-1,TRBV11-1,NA,CASSSELNEQFF